Sequencing of this T cell receptor (beta chain) was carried out in a study of CD8+ T cells in alopecia areata. Background on the study: Tofacitinib administration to treated patients was oral, at 5 to 10 mg twice daily. A 6-month off-drug phase came after tofacitinib, which had lasted 6 to 18 months.

Regarding the study as a whole: Scalp sequencing captures resident alphabeta T cells of normal skin too. TCR sharing was clearer in mice than between patients, perhaps partly owing to patient HLA diversity.

A few counts support this clone. Its antigen remains unknown. Extracted from the samples, RNA was reverse transcribed into cDNA to serve as the sequencing template. Clones were sequenced by immunoSEQ multiplex PCR, and TCRdb holds only the in-frame ones, with some missing. The sample carries about 150,000 clones, around 47% recorded once. Input material: CD4+ T cells sorted from blood. The receptor was derived from a human donor with alopecia areata.

The CDR3 spells CASSPTQWGTGELFF. CDR3 sequence (DNA): TGTGCCAGCAGCCCTACCCAGTGGGGCACCGGGGAGCTGTTTTTT. This chain links TRBV28 with TRBJ2-2; D ambiguous. CDR3 length: 15 amino acids. From germline, CDR1 is MDHEN and CDR2 SYDVKM. Trimming shortened V by 6 bases and J by 4 bases, and 15 bases separated the two germline ends.